A selection of T cell receptor beta chains follows, all from one sample in a study of identical twins. TCRdb ran MiXCR on the 5' RACE reads and lists one entry per CDR3 protein. The sample contains roughly 470,000 distinct CDR3 sequences, 14% of which appear only once. The sample was also reused in another study, on yellow fever vaccine responses in identical twins.

The sample taken for sequencing was CD4+ T cells sorted from blood. The receptors derive from a woman aged 18-29 years in good health. CDR3s include the opening cysteine and the closing phenylalanine or tryptophan.

v_gene	CDR3aa
TRBV11-2	CASSLGSGNGAEAFF
TRBV2	CASGRGGSVGEQYF
TRBV6-1	CASSITGILTGNTIYF
TRBV4-2	CASSQPGDRDLEQYF
TRBV7-9	CASSPDPGGSYEQYF
TRBV11-2	CASSPERGPWNEQFF
TRBV6-2/TRBV6-3	CASRGLAGGYEQYF
TRBV20-1	CRMDKENSYNEQFF
TRBV20-1	CSAIAVKNIQYF
TRBV5-1	CASSVGTGTSNEQYF